The 14 T cell receptor beta chains below all came from one sample that was sequenced in a study of glioma-infiltrating T cells. The iRepertoire nested amplicon-rescue multiplex PCR amplified TCR alpha and beta CDR3s from RNA. TCRdb re-called the multiplex PCR reads through MiXCR, storing one row per CDR3 protein. The data contain about 410,000 distinct CDR3 sequences, roughly two fifths of them singletons. The sequencing sample was made of glioma tissue, nonneoplastic brain tissue, or PBMCs (not recorded which). The receptors were sampled from a human donor with low-grade glioma or glioblastoma, undergoing nonglioma brain surgery, or in good health (not recorded which).

On this clonotype: The junction differs from germline at one of its ends, possibly a read error. The chain recombines TRBV4-3 with TRBJ2-6, with D perhaps TRBD1 (6 bases). The length of the CDR3 is 17 residues. CDR1 and CDR2 from the germline V gene are LGHNA and YSLEER. DNA for the CDR3: TGCGCCAGCAGCAAAGAACTGGACAGCTCTGGGGCCAACGTCCTGACTTTC. Its translation: CASSKELDSSGANVLTF.

In this sample, this clonotype turned up a few times. The chain employs TRBV5-1 and TRBJ1-1; 9 bases fit TRBD1. The CDR3 has 15 residues. J was trimmed by 5 bases and V by 3 bases; bases with no gene match: 8. Germline CDR1 reads SGHRS; CDR2 reads YFSETQ. CDR3 sequence: CASSWTGVKSTEAFF. The CDR3 DNA reads TGCGCCAGCAGCTGGACAGGGGTTAAGAGTACTGAAGCTTTCTTT.

This clonotype was observed once. The chain couples TRBV12-3 or TRBV12-4 to TRBJ2-7, with 8 bases aligning to TRBD2. The CDR3 length is 14 residues. V lost 4 bases and J lost 6; bases outside the gene matches: 8. The CDR3 spells CASSSGGPLAEQYF. The CDR3 DNA is TGTGCCAGCAGTTCGGGAGGGCCTCTCGCCGAGCAGTACTTC.

The rearrangement links TRBV7-9 to TRBJ1-1; 8 bases align to TRBD1. Germline V gives CDR1 SEHNR, CDR2 FQNEAQ (reference sequence). The CDR3 runs to 14 residues. With V trimmed by 4 bases and J by 1 base, 2 bases remained unmatched. The chain's CDR3 is CASSWGTGNTEAFF. CDR3 sequence (DNA): TGTGCCAGCAGCTGGGGGACAGGGAACACTGAAGCTTTCTTT.

Points on this clonotype: A much larger clone is a single base away; this may be a read error. The genes are TRBV27 and TRBJ1-5; D is unclear. CDR1 and CDR2 from the germline V gene are MNHEY and SMNVEV (reference sequence). The CDR3 consists of 13 residues. This chain's CDR3 is CASSLAGHQPQRF. The CDR3 nucleotides read TGTGCCAGCAGTTTGGCGGGCCATCAGCCACAGCGTTTT.

This clonotype was picked up a small number of times. The rearrangement links TRBV20-1 to TRBJ2-7; D gene unclear. Between the trimmed V and J ends, which lost 2 bases and 1 base, there was a span of 9 bases. The length of the CDR3 is 13 residues. Germline V gene data show CDR1 as DFQATT and CDR2 as SNEGSKA (reference sequence). The CDR3 protein is CSARIEKSYEQYF. The CDR3 nucleotides read TGCAGTGCTAGAATAGAGAAATCCTACGAGCAGTACTTC.

J is TRBJ2-1 and V is TRBV14; 8 nucleotides align to TRBD2. Germline values: CDR1 SGHDN, CDR2 FVKESK. The CDR3 runs to 15 residues. The junction had 3 bases not matched to a gene; V was cut back by 4 bases and J by 1 base. The CDR3 sequence: CASSRIAGSYNEQFF. The DNA for the CDR3 is TGTGCCAGCAGCCGTATAGCGGGGTCCTACAATGAGCAGTTCTTC. The entire variable domain, with the rest obtained from reference TRBV14 and TRBJ2-1, is as follows: EAGVTQFPSHSVIEKGQTVTLRCDPISGHDNLYWYRRVMGKEIKFLLHFVKESKQDESGMPNNRFLAERTGGTYSTLKVQPAELEDSGVYFCASSRIAGSYNEQFFGPGTRLTVL.

Worth noting for this clonotype: A read error may explain this, as a much larger clone is one base away. The chain combines TRBV28 with TRBJ2-5; 7 positions match TRBD1. The CDR3 has 13 amino acids. The germline CDR1 and CDR2 sequences are MDHEN and SYDVKM. J lost 7 bases, V lost 6 bases, and 8 bases had no gene match. The DNA of the CDR3 is TGTGCCAGCAGATTAGACAGGGCGGTGACCCAGTACTTC. It encodes CASRLDRAVTQYF.

The rearrangement joins TRBV18 to TRBJ2-7, with D tentatively TRBD2 (6 bases). V was clipped by 3 bases and J by 4 bases, with 13 bases between them. The germline CDR1 and CDR2 sequences are KGHSH and LQKENI. The CDR3 consists of 14 residues. The CDR3 region has the DNA TGTGCCAGCTCACCGTCCCGGGACTTTTACGAGCAGTACTTC. It is translated as CASSPSRDFYEQYF.

J is TRBJ2-5 and V is TRBV5-4; 12 bases are a match to TRBD1. Per the germline V gene, CDR1 is SGHNT and CDR2 is YYREEE (reference sequence). Germline trimming cut 6 bases from V and 5 bases from J; bases unmatched to any gene: 5. The CDR3 is 14 amino acids. CDR3 DNA: TGTGCCAGCAAACGGGACAGGGGGCTTGAGACCCAGTACTTC. This codes for CASKRDRGLETQYF.

This clonotype was seen ten or more times. The rearrangement joins TRBV7-3 to TRBJ2-2, with a possible D match to TRBD1 (5 bases). CDR1 and CDR2 from the germline V gene are SGHTA and FQGTGA. The CDR3 is 13 residues long. Trimming took off 6 bases at V and 5 bases at J, with 10 bases between the two ends. Written as DNA, the CDR3 is TGTGCCAGCAGTTTGGGGCGAACCGGGGAGCTGTTTTTT. It yields the protein CASSLGRTGELFF.

The CDR3 spells CASSQFRLAGGANTGELFF. DNA for the CDR3: TGTGCCAGCAGCCAATTCCGACTAGCGGGAGGGGCGAACACCGGGGAGCTGTTTTTT. V and J are TRBV14 and TRBJ2-2; the match to TRBD2 covers 14 bases. Germline CDR1 and CDR2: SGHDN and FVKESK. V lost 2 bases to trimming and J lost 0 bases; unmatched junction nucleotides: 5. The CDR3 runs 19 residues.

The table lists this clonotype with a few counts. The V call is TRBV25-1, the J call TRBJ2-2; 8 nucleotides match TRBD1. Germline CDR1 and CDR2: MGHDK and SYGVNS. V trimming: 1 base; J trimming: 5 bases; junction bases outside the gene matches: 6. This CDR3 spans 16 amino acids. The CDR3 DNA is TGTGCCAGCAGTGAATCTCGGACAGGGACTACCGGGGAGCTGTTTTTT. Translating it yields CASSESRTGTTGELFF.

Concerning this clonotype: An end of the junction does not agree with germline; a read error may underlie this. The rearrangement uses TRBV4-2 and TRBJ2-6; D may correspond to TRBD1 or TRBD2 (6 bases each). The CDR3 sequence is 13 residues long. Germline loops: CDR1 LGHNA, CDR2 YNFKEQ. CDR3 amino acids: CASSQGGANVLTF. CDR3 coding DNA: TGTGCCAGCAGCCAAGGGGGGGCCAACGTACTGACTTTC.